This passage covers 26 T cell receptor beta chains from one sample sequenced in a study of cytomegalovirus exposure and HLA in healthy donors. PCR employed 60 Vbeta and 13 Jbeta primers. The protocol was immunoSEQ multiplex PCR, while the TCRdb copy is restricted to in-frame clones and leaves out a portion. The top ten clones hold 2.5% to 3% of a sample with 150,000 to 200,000 clones, around 68% of them seen once. The sequencing input was PBMCs. The source is a man between 40 and 49 years old in good health and CMV-seronegative.

The sample holds a few counts of this clone. V usage is TRBV5-6 and J usage is TRBJ1-2; D unclear. The V end was cut by 1 base, the J end by 4 bases, with 11 bases between. Germline values: CDR1 SGHDT, CDR2 YYEEEE. CDR3 length: 14 residues. This CDR3 is CASSLFSGGYGYTF. The DNA for the CDR3 is TGTGCCAGCAGCTTGTTCTCGGGAGGCTATGGCTACACCTTC.

The V and J genes are TRBV27 and TRBJ2-5, with a possible D match to TRBD1 (6 bases). The CDR3 length is 13 residues. The V gene's germline CDR1 is MNHEY and CDR2 SMNVEV (reference sequence). V was shortened by 5 bases and J by 6 bases, with 13 bases between the two germline ends. The CDR3 here is CASSPGTSQTQYF. In DNA, the CDR3 is TGTGCCAGCAGTCCCGGGACATCTCAGACCCAGTACTTC.

This clone was seen more than once but under ten times. V and J are TRBV5-1 and TRBJ2-3; 9 bases match TRBD1. Unmatched junction bases numbered 5, after V lost 2 bases and J lost 1 base. The CDR3 contains 16 residues. From germline, CDR1 is SGHRS and CDR2 YFSETQ. DNA for the CDR3: TGCGCCAGCAGCTTCTTACAGGGGGCGCGCACAGATACGCAGTATTTT. This encodes CASSFLQGARTDTQYF.

The gene calls are TRBV6-6 and TRBJ2-3; D unresolved. V lost 0 bases and J lost 2, with 12 bases in between. This CDR3 has 16 residues. Germline V gives CDR1 MNHNY, CDR2 SVGAGI (reference sequence). CDR3 nucleotides: TGTGCCAGCAGTTACTCGATCGAGGATTTCACAGATACGCAGTATTTT. Translated: CASSYSIEDFTDTQYF.

The CDR3 region is CALTTGTPPQYF. For the CDR3, the DNA is TGTGCCTTAACCACCGGGACACCTCCGCAGTATTTT. The rearrangement links TRBV30 to TRBJ2-3, with a tentative D call TRBD1 (6 bases). Germline V CDR1 and CDR2: GTSNPN, SVGIG (reference sequence). The CDR3 contains 12 residues. V lost 7 bases, J lost 10 bases, and 18 bases lay in between.

The gene calls are TRBV7-2 and TRBJ2-2; no definite D call. Trimming took 5 bases from V and 0 from J, leaving 10 bases between them. Looked up from germline, CDR1 is SGHTA and CDR2 is FQGNSA. CDR3 length: 15 residues. CDR3 bases: TGTGCCAGCAGCGTCGACATCGCGAACACCGGGGAGCTGTTTTTT. Translated, it gives CASSVDIANTGELFF.

This CDR3 reads CATSRDTGTVNQPQHF. DNA of the CDR3: TGTGCCACCAGCAGAGATACGGGGACAGTCAATCAGCCCCAGCATTTT. This chain uses TRBV15 with TRBJ1-5; 7 nucleotides line up with TRBD1. Germline CDR1 LNHNV, CDR2 YYDKDF (reference sequence). V trimming: 0 bases; J trimming: 3 bases; junction bases outside the gene matches: 5. This CDR3 region has 16 residues.

This clone was counted a few times. This chain uses TRBV2 with TRBJ1-1, with a weak D call TRBD1 (6 bases). Germline-derived CDR1 and CDR2 are SNHLY and FYNNEI. The V end was cut by 5 bases, the J end by 1 base, with 8 bases between. The CDR3 sequence is 13 residues long. CDR3 bases: TGTGCCAGCAGTCGACAGGAGAACACTGAAGCTTTCTTT. Encoded protein: CASSRQENTEAFF.

The chain carries TRBV7-6 and TRBJ2-1, with 7 bases matching TRBD2. The CDR3 length is 15 residues. V was clipped by 0 bases and J by 6 bases; unmatched bases: 5. Germline CDR1 is SGHVS and CDR2 is FNYEAQ. This CDR3 is CASSLAAGPLNEQFF. CDR3 bases: TGTGCCAGCAGCTTAGCAGCGGGACCGCTCAATGAGCAGTTCTTC.

This chain connects TRBV7-2 to TRBJ1-3; D is unresolved. CDR1 and CDR2 (germline): SGHTA, FQGNSA. V gave up 6 bases and J gave up 0 bases, with 9 bases separating them. The CDR3 runs 14 residues. The CDR3 DNA is TGTGCCAGCAGTCAGTTTAACTCTGGAAACACCATATATTTT. The encoded protein is CASSQFNSGNTIYF.

V usage is TRBV18 and J usage is TRBJ2-1; 7 positions match TRBD1. V trimming: 6 bases; J trimming: 3 bases; junction bases outside the gene matches: 8. CDR3 length equals 15 residues. Germline CDR1 is KGHSH and CDR2 is LQKENI. CDR3 sequence: CASSRGRDGYNEQFF. The CDR3 coding sequence is TGTGCCAGCTCCAGGGGGAGAGACGGCTACAATGAGCAGTTCTTC.

The chain combines TRBV7-8 with TRBJ2-7; TRBD1 matches 10 bases. Germline V gives CDR1 SGHVS, CDR2 FQNEAQ. This CDR3 is built from 19 residues. J was trimmed by 0 bases and V by 0 bases; bases with no gene match: 11. CDR3: CASSLAVGQGLWSSYEQYF. The CDR3 nucleotides read TGTGCCAGCAGCTTAGCAGTGGGACAGGGGTTATGGAGCTCCTACGAGCAGTACTTC.

V is TRBV4-1 and J is TRBJ2-7, with TRBD2 matching 10 bases. CDR1 is MGHRA, CDR2 YSYEKL, per germline. Unmatched junction bases numbered 10, after V lost 1 base and J lost 4 bases. The CDR3 runs to 17 residues. CDR3 sequence reads: CASSQGGFLAGAYEQYF. The CDR3 DNA reads as TGCGCCAGCAGCCAAGGAGGTTTCCTAGCGGGAGCGTACGAGCAGTACTTC.

The chain carries TRBV19 and TRBJ2-5; possibly TRBD1 for D (5 bases). V gave up 1 base and J gave up 3 bases, with 6 bases separating them. Germline lookup yields CDR1 LNHDA and CDR2 SQIVND (reference sequence). This CDR3 is built from 13 residues. The CDR3 is CASSIGREETQYF. As DNA, the CDR3 is TGTGCCAGTAGTATAGGCAGGGAAGAGACCCAGTACTTC. The full variable domain, its missing parts supplied by reference TRBV19 and TRBJ2-5, is DGGITQSPKYLFRKEGQNVTLSCEQNLNHDAMYWYRQDPGQGLRLIYYSQIVNDFQKGDIAEGYSVSREKKESFPLTVTSAQKNPTAFYLCASSIGREETQYFGPGTRLLVL.

This clone was seen a single time. This rearrangement joins TRBV11-2 to TRBJ2-7; tentatively, D is TRBD1 (6 bases). V shed 4 bases and J shed 2 bases, with 9 bases lying between them. The CDR3 has 13 residues. CDR1 and CDR2 from the germline V gene are SGHAT and FQNNGV. Here the CDR3 reads CASSSGQTYEQYF. CDR3 sequence (DNA): TGTGCCAGCAGCTCAGGACAGACCTACGAGCAGTACTTC.

Only a few counts were recorded for this clone. This sample also contains other DNA sequences that code for the same CDR3. The chain uses TRBV11-3 and TRBJ2-2, with TRBD1 matching 7 bases. CDR3 length equals 15 residues. The V gene's germline CDR1 is SGHNT and CDR2 YENEEA. V lost 1 base and J lost 2; bases outside the gene matches: 1. In DNA, the CDR3 is TGTGCCAGCAGCTTAGGACAGGGTAACACCGGGGAGCTGTTTTTT. Translating it yields CASSLGQGNTGELFF.

The chain joins TRBV5-4 to TRBJ2-2, with 7 nucleotides matching TRBD1. The trim removed 4 bases at V and 0 bases at J, leaving 9 bases unmatched. Germline CDR1 and CDR2: SGHNT and YYREEE (reference sequence). This CDR3 comprises 17 residues. CDR3 coding DNA: TGTGCCAGCAGCCCGGACAGGTCTTCCGCGAACACCGGGGAGCTGTTTTTT. Translated: CASSPDRSSANTGELFF.

This clone was seen only once. V and J are TRBV2 and TRBJ2-5, with D hard to call. Germline CDR1 SNHLY, CDR2 FYNNEI. The CDR3 length is 14 residues. The V end lost 0 bases, the J end lost 7 bases, and 12 bases lay between the germline ends. The CDR3, as DNA: TGTGCCAGCAGTGAAGCGATGAATAGTCCGACCCAGTACTTC. This codes for CASSEAMNSPTQYF. The full variable domain, rest sourced from reference TRBV2 and TRBJ2-5, is EPEVTQTPSHQVTQMGQEVILRCVPISNHLYFYWYRQILGQKVEFLVSFYNNEISEKSEIFDDQFSVERPDGSNFTLKIRSTKLEDSAMYFCASSEAMNSPTQYFGPGTRLLVL.

The chain combines TRBV9 with TRBJ2-2, with D perhaps matching TRBD1 (5 bases). Between the trimmed V and J ends, which lost 0 bases and 2 bases, there was a span of 8 bases. The CDR3 sequence is 15 residues long. Germline V gives CDR1 SGDLS, CDR2 YYNGEE. This CDR3 is CASSVGTINTGELFF. The CDR3 nucleotides read TGTGCCAGCAGCGTAGGGACAATAAACACCGGGGAGCTGTTTTTT.

This chain connects TRBV2 to TRBJ1-5, with unresolved D. Germline loops: CDR1 SNHLY, CDR2 FYNNEI. The CDR3 spans 14 residues. V was clipped by 4 bases and J by 0 bases, with 7 bases between them. The CDR3: CASSGAYSNQPQHF. In DNA form, the CDR3 reads TGTGCCAGCAGTGGGGCGTATAGCAATCAGCCCCAGCATTTT. Supplemented by reference TRBV2 and TRBJ1-5, the full variable domain reads EPEVTQTPSHQVTQMGQEVILRCVPISNHLYFYWYRQILGQKVEFLVSFYNNEISEKSEIFDDQFSVERPDGSNFTLKIRSTKLEDSAMYFCASSGAYSNQPQHFGDGTRLSIL.

V is TRBV7-2 and J is TRBJ2-1, with a tentative D call TRBD2 (5 bases). The CDR3 extends over 15 amino acids. Trimming pared 10 bases from V and 0 bases from J, leaving 16 bases between. Germline CDR1 and CDR2: SGHTA and FQGNSA. Here the CDR3 reads CATERGRSSYNEQFF. CDR3 DNA: TGTGCCACCGAACGGGGTCGAAGCTCCTACAATGAGCAGTTCTTC. Full variable domain (rest looked up from reference TRBV7-2 and TRBJ2-1): GAGVSQSPSNKVTEKGKDVELRCDPISGHTALYWYRQSLGQGLEFLIYFQGNSAPDKSGLPSDRFSAERTGGSVSTLTIQRTQQEDSAVYLCATERGRSSYNEQFFGPGTRLTVL.

The chain uses TRBV7-2 and TRBJ2-5; D may be TRBD2 (5 bases). The CDR3 totals 13 residues. V gave up 5 bases and J gave up 5 bases, with 12 bases separating them. Germline assignment: CDR1 SGHTA and CDR2 FQGNSA. DNA of the CDR3: TGTGCCAGCAGCCGGCGGGCTGGGGAGACCCAGTACTTC. Its translation: CASSRRAGETQYF.

The chain uses TRBV7-9 and TRBJ1-2, with 7 bases fitting TRBD1. This CDR3 spans 15 amino acids. In germline, CDR1 is SEHNR, CDR2 FQNEAQ (reference sequence). With V trimmed by 4 bases and J by 6 bases, 11 bases remained unmatched. The CDR3 protein is CASSYHRGEGDGYTF. For the CDR3, the DNA is TGTGCCAGCAGCTATCACAGGGGAGAGGGGGATGGCTACACCTTC.

Regarding this clone: The same CDR3 arises from other DNA sequences in this sample as well. The CDR3 DNA is TGTGCCAGCAGCTTGGTAGGTGGGGGGGCCACGGATACGCAGTATTTT. This gives the protein CASSLVGGGATDTQYF. The genes are TRBV5-6 and TRBJ2-3; D possibly corresponds to TRBD2 (7 bases). Germline CDR1 SGHDT, CDR2 YYEEEE. The CDR3 runs 16 residues. V lost 0 bases, J lost 6 bases, and 17 bases lay in between.

In nucleotides, the CDR3 is TGCAGCGTTGAAGATCTAGGAGGGGGCGTTGAGACCCAGTACTTC. Translation gives CSVEDLGGGVETQYF. The J gene is TRBJ2-5, the V gene TRBV29-1; D is perhaps TRBD1 (7 bases). Germline CDR1 and CDR2: SQVTM and ANQGSEA. Trimming took off 0 bases at V and 5 bases at J, with 16 bases between the two ends. The CDR3 sequence is 15 residues long. Complete variable domain (other parts from reference TRBV29-1 and TRBJ2-5): SAVISQKPSRDICQRGTSLTIQCQVDSQVTMMFWYRQQPGQSLTLIATANQGSEATYESGFVIDKFPISRPNLTFSTLTVSNMSPEDSSIYLCSVEDLGGGVETQYFGPGTRLLVL.

This chain connects TRBV14 to TRBJ1-2; D is ambiguous. Germline lookup yields CDR1 SGHDN and CDR2 FVKESK. The CDR3 has 15 amino acids. The ends were cut back, 4 bases at V and 2 bases at J, with 14 bases in the middle. The CDR3 is CASSPLRTGNYGYTF. The CDR3 DNA sequence: TGTGCCAGCAGCCCTCTCCGGACGGGGAACTATGGCTACACCTTC.